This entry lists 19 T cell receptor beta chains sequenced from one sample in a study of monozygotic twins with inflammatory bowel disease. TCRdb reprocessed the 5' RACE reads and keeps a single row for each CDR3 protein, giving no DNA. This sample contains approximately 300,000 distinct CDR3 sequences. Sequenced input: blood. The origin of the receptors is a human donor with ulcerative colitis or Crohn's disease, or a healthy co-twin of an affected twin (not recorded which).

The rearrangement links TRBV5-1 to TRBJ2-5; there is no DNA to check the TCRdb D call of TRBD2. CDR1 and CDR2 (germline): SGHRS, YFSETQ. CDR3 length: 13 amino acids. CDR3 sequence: CASSLLGDETQYF.

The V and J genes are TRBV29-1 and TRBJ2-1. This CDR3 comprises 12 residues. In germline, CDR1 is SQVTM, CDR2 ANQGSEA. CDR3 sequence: CSVKDGYNEQFF.

CDR3 region: CSARPGGSGYTF. The chain employs TRBV20-1 and TRBJ1-2; TCRdb reports TRBD1, a call that lacks DNA to check it against. The germline CDR1 and CDR2 sequences are DFQATT and SNEGSKA (reference sequence). This CDR3 spans 12 amino acids.

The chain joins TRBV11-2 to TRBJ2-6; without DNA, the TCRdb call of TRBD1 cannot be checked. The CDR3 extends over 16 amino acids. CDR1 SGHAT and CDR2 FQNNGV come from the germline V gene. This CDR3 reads CASRRQRLSGANVLTF. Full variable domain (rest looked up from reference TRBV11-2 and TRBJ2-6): EAGVAQSPRYKIIEKRQSVAFWCNPISGHATLYWYQQILGQGPKLLIQFQNNGVVDDSQLPKDRFSAERLKGVDSTLKIQPAKLEDSAVYLCASRRQRLSGANVLTFGAGSRLTVL.

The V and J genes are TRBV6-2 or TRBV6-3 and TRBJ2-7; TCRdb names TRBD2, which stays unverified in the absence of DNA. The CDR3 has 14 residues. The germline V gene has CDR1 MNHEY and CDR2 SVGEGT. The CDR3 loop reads CASKPLADWNEQYF.

CDR3 amino acids: CSASRGDRGWVHYGYTF. The chain employs TRBV20-1 and TRBJ1-2; TCRdb's D call, TRBD1, is unchecked because there is no DNA. Germline V gene sequence: CDR1 DFQATT, CDR2 SNEGSKA (reference sequence). The length of the CDR3 is 17 residues.

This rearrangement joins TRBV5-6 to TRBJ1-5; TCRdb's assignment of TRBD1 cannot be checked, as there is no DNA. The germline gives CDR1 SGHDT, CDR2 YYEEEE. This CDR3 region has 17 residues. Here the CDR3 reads CASSPYGSAGVTQPQHF.

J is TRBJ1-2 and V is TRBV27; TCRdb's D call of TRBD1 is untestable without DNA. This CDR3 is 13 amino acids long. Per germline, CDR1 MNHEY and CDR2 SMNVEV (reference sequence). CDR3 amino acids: CASSTRQERGYTF.

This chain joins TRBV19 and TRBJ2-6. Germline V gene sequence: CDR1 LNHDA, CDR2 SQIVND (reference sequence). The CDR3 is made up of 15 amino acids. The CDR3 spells CASSMQDTGANVLTF.

CDR3 loop: CASSVEPRVGNTIYF. The genes are TRBV5-1 and TRBJ1-3. Germline V gives CDR1 SGHRS, CDR2 YFSETQ. The CDR3 covers 15 residues.

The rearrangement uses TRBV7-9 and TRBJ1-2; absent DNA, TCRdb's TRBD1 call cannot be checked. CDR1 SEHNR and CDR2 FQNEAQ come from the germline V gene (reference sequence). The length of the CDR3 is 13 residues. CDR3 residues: CASSGGGAYGYTF.

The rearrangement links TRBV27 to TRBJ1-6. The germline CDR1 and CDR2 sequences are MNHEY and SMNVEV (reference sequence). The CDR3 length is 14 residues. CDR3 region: CASSLARLNSPLHF.

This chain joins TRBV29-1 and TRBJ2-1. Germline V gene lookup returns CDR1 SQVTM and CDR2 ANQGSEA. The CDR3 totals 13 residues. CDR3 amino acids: CSVEGEPYNEQFF.

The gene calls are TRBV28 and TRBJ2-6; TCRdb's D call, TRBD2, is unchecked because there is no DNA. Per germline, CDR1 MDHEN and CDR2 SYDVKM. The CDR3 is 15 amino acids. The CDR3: CASSLSRVGANVLTF.

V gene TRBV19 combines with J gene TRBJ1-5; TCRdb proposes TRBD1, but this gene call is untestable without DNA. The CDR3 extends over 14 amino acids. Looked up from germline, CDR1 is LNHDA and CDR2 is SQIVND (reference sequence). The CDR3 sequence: CASSPGQGYQPQHF.

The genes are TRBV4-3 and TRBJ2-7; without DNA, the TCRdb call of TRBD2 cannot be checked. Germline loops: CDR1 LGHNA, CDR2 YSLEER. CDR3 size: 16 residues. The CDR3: CASSQDAHPSTYEQYF.

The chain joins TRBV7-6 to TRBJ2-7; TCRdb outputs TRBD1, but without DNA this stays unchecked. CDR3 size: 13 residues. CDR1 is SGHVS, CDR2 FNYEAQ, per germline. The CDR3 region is CASSLVDWGEQYF.

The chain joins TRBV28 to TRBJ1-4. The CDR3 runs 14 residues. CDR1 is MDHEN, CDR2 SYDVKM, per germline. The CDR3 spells CASSLQGGFEKLFF.

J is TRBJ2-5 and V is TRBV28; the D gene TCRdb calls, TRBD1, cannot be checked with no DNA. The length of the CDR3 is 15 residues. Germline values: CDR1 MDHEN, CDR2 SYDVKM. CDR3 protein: CASSIDRGRQETQYF. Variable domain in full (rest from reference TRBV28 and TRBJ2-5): DVKVTQSSRYLVKRTGEKVFLECVQDMDHENMFWYRQDPGLGLRLIYFSYDVKMKEKGDIPEGYSVSREKKERFSLILESASTNQTSMYLCASSIDRGRQETQYFGPGTRLLVL.